The 14 T cell receptor beta chains below were found in one sample sequenced in a study of cytomegalovirus exposure and HLA in healthy donors. Produced via immunoSEQ multiplex PCR; TCRdb's table is partial and in-frame only. Of approximately 46,000 clones in the sample, approximately 90% were seen once. What was sequenced was PBMCs. These receptors were taken from a young man in good health and CMV-seronegative.

The chain combines TRBV29-1 with TRBJ1-2; D is perhaps TRBD1 (5 bases). Germline assignment: CDR1 SQVTM and CDR2 ANQGSEA. This CDR3 contains 15 residues. The ends were cut back, 1 base at V and 2 bases at J, with 14 bases in the middle. The DNA for the CDR3 is TGCAGCGTTGAAGTTTTAAAGGGGATGAACTATGGCTACACCTTC. Protein: CSVEVLKGMNYGYTF.

The chain links TRBV30 to TRBJ2-3, with 7 bases aligning to TRBD2. The germline CDR1 and CDR2 sequences are GTSNPN and SVGIG (reference sequence). This CDR3 is built from 18 residues. V lost 2 bases to trimming and J lost 2 bases; unmatched junction nucleotides: 16. The CDR3 nucleotides read TGTGCCTGGAGTCCACTGTATTCGGGACTAAAAATCACAGATACGCAGTATTTT. Its protein product is CAWSPLYSGLKITDTQYF. The whole variable domain, remainder taken from reference TRBV30 and TRBJ2-3, is SQTIHQWPATLVQPVGSPLSLECTVEGTSNPNLYWYRQAAGRGLQLLFYSVGIGQISSEVPQNLSASRPQDRQFILSSKKLLLSDSGFYLCAWSPLYSGLKITDTQYFGPGTRLTVL.

The chain employs TRBV7-9 and TRBJ1-1; 11 bases map to TRBD1. The CDR3 is made up of 17 amino acids. Trimming at V came to 6 bases and at J to 3 bases, leaving 12 bases not matched to a gene. Germline V CDR1 and CDR2: SEHNR, FQNEAQ (reference sequence). The CDR3 nucleotides read TGTGCCAGCAGTAACCCAGGGGACAGGGGGTTAGACACTGAAGCTTTCTTT. Translation gives CASSNPGDRGLDTEAFF. The entire variable domain, with the rest obtained from reference TRBV7-9 and TRBJ1-1, is as follows: DTGVSQNPRHKITKRGQNVTFRCDPISEHNRLYWYRQTLGQGPEFLTYFQNEAQLEKSRLLSDRFSAERPKGSFSTLEIQRTEQGDSAMYLCASSNPGDRGLDTEAFFGQGTRLTVV.

This rearrangement joins TRBV2 to TRBJ2-7; D uncertain. Germline V gene sequence: CDR1 SNHLY, CDR2 FYNNEI. Trimming pared 3 bases from V and 0 bases from J, leaving 9 bases between. The CDR3 length is 14 residues. In DNA form, the CDR3 reads TGTGCCAGCAGTGACCACAGAACCTCCTACGAGCAGTACTTC. Amino acids: CASSDHRTSYEQYF.

This chain connects TRBV7-2 to TRBJ2-5, with a possible D match to TRBD1 (6 bases). CDR3 size: 13 residues. V dropped 3 bases and J dropped 2 bases, with 7 bases sitting between them. Germline V gene data show CDR1 as SGHTA and CDR2 as FQGNSA. CDR3 sequence reads: CASSFDRQETQYF. CDR3 DNA sequence: TGTGCCAGCAGCTTTGACAGGCAAGAGACCCAGTACTTC.

The chain joins TRBV6-1 to TRBJ2-7; a possible D gene is TRBD2 (6 bases). V was cut by 7 bases and J by 8 bases, with 18 bases left in between. This CDR3 region has 13 residues. CDR1 is MNHNS and CDR2 is SASEGT in the germline V gene. The CDR3 nucleotides read TGTGCCAGCACGTGGCTAGCGCGCCCGCAGCAGTACTTC. Amino acids: CASTWLARPQQYF.

V and J are TRBV9 and TRBJ2-1; no definite D call. V was clipped by 0 bases and J by 9 bases, with 10 bases between them. The length of the CDR3 is 13 residues. Germline CDR1 reads SGDLS; CDR2 reads YYNGEE. This chain's CDR3 is CASSVVLLGEQFF. DNA of the CDR3: TGTGCCAGCAGCGTAGTTCTTCTCGGTGAGCAGTTCTTC.

The rearrangement joins TRBV29-1 to TRBJ2-7, with 8 bases aligning to TRBD1. Germline V lookup: CDR1 SQVTM, CDR2 ANQGSEA. Trimming cost V 3 bases and J 2 bases; bases outside gene matches: 9. The CDR3 has 15 residues. The CDR3 region is CSVEGRQGKTYEQYF. CDR3 DNA: TGCAGCGTTGAGGGCCGACAGGGGAAGACCTACGAGCAGTACTTC.

The chain joins TRBV27 to TRBJ1-2; maybe TRBD1 (6 bases). Trimming took 6 bases from V and 4 from J, leaving 18 bases between them. The germline V gene has CDR1 MNHEY and CDR2 SMNVEV (reference sequence). The CDR3 consists of 15 residues. DNA for the CDR3: TGTGCCAGCAGGCCACAGGGTCCTAGTAGCTATGGCTACACCTTC. Protein sequence: CASRPQGPSSYGYTF.

The V and J genes are TRBV11-2 and TRBJ2-1; TRBD2 matches 9 bases. Trimming took 8 bases from V and 0 from J; bases not matched to a gene: 5. CDR3 length: 15 residues. Germline V lookup: CDR1 SGHAT, CDR2 FQNNGV. The DNA for the CDR3 is TGTGCCAGCTTACTAGCGGGTAGCTCCTACAATGAGCAGTTCTTC. Amino acids: CASLLAGSSYNEQFF.

The V call is TRBV30, the J call TRBJ2-3; a weak D match, TRBD2 (7 bases). Trimming removed 4 bases at V and 0 bases at J, with 14 bases between. Germline V gene lookup returns CDR1 GTSNPN and CDR2 SVGIG (reference sequence). The CDR3 length is 15 residues. CDR3 residues: CAWNRGRESTDTQYF. DNA for the CDR3: TGTGCCTGGAACCGGGGGCGGGAGAGCACAGATACGCAGTATTTT.

This clone is termed medium-sized. The chain has TRBV6-4 and TRBJ2-3, with TRBD1 identical over 10 bases. Per the germline V gene, CDR1 is MRHNA and CDR2 is SNTAGT. V lost 2 bases, J lost 4 bases, and 0 bases stayed unmatched. The CDR3 is 14 residues long. CDR3 coding DNA: TGTGCCAGCAGTGACGGGACAGGGGCAGATACGCAGTATTTT. Amino acid sequence: CASSDGTGADTQYF.

The chain has TRBV30 and TRBJ1-5; D gene unclear. Trimming stripped 1 base from V and 7 bases from J, with 8 bases between. In germline, CDR1 is GTSNPN, CDR2 SVGIG (reference sequence). The CDR3 loop spans 12 amino acids. In nucleotides, the CDR3 is TGTGCCTGGAGTGGCGGGCCCCAGCCCCAGCATTTT. Translating it yields CAWSGGPQPQHF.

The V gene is TRBV28, the J gene TRBJ1-3; possibly TRBD1 for D (6 bases). V lost 8 bases to trimming and J lost 4 bases, with 9 bases between them. CDR3 size: 12 residues. The germline V gene has CDR1 MDHEN and CDR2 SYDVKM. The CDR3 spells CASGTGGNTIYF. Written as DNA, the CDR3 is TGTGCCAGCGGTACAGGGGGAAACACCATATATTTT.